The source of this T cell receptor beta chain is a study of blood T cell repertoires in COVID-19. The ends lost 3 bases at V and 0 bases at J; junction bases unmatched: 2. The CDR3 has 14 residues. Germline V gene lookup returns CDR1 SGHTA and CDR2 FQGNSA. This clone was picked up one time. Repertoires were generated with immunoSEQ multiplex PCR, while TCRdb's copy carries only in-frame clones and drops some. This sample has 100,000 to 150,000 clones, with roughly 69% found just once. The specimen was peripheral blood. The chain uses TRBV7-2 and TRBJ2-7; TRBD2 matches 7 bases. The sequence derives from a woman in her sixties or seventies with acute or convalescent COVID-19. The CDR3 protein is CASSFGGTSYEQYF. CDR3 bases: TGTGCCAGCAGCTTCGGGGGGACCTCCTACGAGCAGTACTTC.